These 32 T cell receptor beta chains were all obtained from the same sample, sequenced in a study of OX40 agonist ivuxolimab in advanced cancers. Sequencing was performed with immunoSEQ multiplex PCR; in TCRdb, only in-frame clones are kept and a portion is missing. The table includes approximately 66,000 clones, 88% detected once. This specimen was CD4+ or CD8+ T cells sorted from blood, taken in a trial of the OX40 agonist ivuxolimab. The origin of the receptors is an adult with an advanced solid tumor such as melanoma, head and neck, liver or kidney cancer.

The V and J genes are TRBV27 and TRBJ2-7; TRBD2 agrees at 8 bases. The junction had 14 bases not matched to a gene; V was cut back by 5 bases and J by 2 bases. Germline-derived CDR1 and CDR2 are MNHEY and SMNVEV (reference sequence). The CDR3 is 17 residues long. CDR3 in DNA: TGTGCCAGCAGTCCCCTCCTTATAGCGGGGCCGCCCTACGAGCAGTACTTC. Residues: CASSPLLIAGPPYEQYF.

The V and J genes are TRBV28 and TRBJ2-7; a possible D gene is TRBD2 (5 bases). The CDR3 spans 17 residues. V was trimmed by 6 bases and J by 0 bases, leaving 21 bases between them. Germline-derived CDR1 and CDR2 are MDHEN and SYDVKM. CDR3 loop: CASSPSGSSEGSYEQYF. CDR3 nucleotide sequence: TGTGCCAGCAGCCCCTCCGGGTCCTCCGAGGGCTCCTACGAGCAGTACTTC. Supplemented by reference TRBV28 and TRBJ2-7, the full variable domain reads DVKVTQSSRYLVKRTGEKVFLECVQDMDHENMFWYRQDPGLGLRLIYFSYDVKMKEKGDIPEGYSVSREKKERFSLILESASTNQTSMYLCASSPSGSSEGSYEQYFGPGTRLTVT.

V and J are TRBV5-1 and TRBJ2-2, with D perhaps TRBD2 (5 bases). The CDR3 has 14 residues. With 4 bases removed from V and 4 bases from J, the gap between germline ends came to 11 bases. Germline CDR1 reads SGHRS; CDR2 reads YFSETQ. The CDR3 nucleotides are TGCGCCAGCAGCCGGGAAGTTCCCACCGGGGAGCTGTTTTTT. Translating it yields CASSREVPTGELFF.

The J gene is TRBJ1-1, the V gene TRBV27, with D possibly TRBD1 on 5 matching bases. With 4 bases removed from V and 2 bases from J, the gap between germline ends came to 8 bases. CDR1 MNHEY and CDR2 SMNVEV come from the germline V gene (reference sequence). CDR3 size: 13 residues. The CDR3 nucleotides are TGTGCCAGCAGTTCCGGACATAACACTGAAGCTTTCTTT. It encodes CASSSGHNTEAFF.

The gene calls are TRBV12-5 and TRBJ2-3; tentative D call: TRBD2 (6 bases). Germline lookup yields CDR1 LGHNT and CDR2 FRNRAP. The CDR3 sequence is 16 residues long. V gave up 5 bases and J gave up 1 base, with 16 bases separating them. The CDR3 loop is CASGQGTLLGTDTQYF. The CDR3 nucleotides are TGTGCTAGTGGTCAAGGGACTCTATTAGGCACAGATACGCAGTATTTT.

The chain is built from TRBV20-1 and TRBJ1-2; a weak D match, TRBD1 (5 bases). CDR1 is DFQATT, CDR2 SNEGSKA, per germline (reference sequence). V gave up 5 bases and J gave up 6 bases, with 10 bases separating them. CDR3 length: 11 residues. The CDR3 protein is CSASDSDGYTF. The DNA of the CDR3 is TGCAGTGCTTCTGACAGTGATGGCTACACCTTC.

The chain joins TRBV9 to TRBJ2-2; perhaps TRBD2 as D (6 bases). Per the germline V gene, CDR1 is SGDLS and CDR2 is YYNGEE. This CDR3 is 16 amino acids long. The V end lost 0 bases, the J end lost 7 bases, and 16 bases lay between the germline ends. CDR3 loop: CASSVGGGPGIGELFF. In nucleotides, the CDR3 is TGTGCCAGCAGCGTAGGCGGAGGGCCGGGGATCGGGGAGCTGTTTTTT.

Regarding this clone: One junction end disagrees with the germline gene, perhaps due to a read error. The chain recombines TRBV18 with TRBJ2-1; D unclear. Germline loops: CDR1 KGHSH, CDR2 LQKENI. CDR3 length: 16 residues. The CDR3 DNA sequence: TGTGCCAGCTCGCCACCTAGGTCCGGTTTTTACAATGAGCAGTTCTTC. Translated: CASSPPRSGFYNEQFF. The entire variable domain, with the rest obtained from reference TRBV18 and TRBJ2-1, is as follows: NAGVMQNPRHLVRRRGQEARLRCSPMKGHSHVYWYRQLPEEGLKFMVYLQKENIIDESGMPKERFSAEFPKEGPSILRIQQVVRGDSAAYFCASSPPRSGFYNEQFFGPGTRLTVL.

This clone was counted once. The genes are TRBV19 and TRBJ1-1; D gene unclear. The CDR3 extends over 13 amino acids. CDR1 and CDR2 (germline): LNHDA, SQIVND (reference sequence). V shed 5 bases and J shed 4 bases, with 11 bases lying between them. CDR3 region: CASSGITGTEAFF. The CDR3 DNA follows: TGTGCCAGTAGTGGAATCACGGGCACTGAAGCTTTCTTT.

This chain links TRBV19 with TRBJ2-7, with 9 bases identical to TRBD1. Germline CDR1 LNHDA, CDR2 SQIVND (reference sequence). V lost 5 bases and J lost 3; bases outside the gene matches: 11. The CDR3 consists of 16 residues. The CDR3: CASSPEGGTGYYEQYF. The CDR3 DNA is TGTGCCAGTAGTCCTGAGGGGGGGACAGGGTACTACGAGCAGTACTTC.

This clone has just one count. CDR3 nucleotide sequence: TGTGCCTGGAGGTCAAGGGGAACCGGGGAGCTGTTTTTT. Its protein is CAWRSRGTGELFF. The V and J genes are TRBV30 and TRBJ2-2; D is possibly TRBD1 (5 bases). This CDR3 comprises 13 residues. Germline lookup yields CDR1 GTSNPN and CDR2 SVGIG (reference sequence). Between the trimmed V and J ends, which lost 3 bases and 5 bases, there was a span of 10 bases. Full variable domain (remainder filled in from reference TRBV30 and TRBJ2-2): SQTIHQWPATLVQPVGSPLSLECTVEGTSNPNLYWYRQAAGRGLQLLFYSVGIGQISSEVPQNLSASRPQDRQFILSSKKLLLSDSGFYLCAWRSRGTGELFFGEGSRLTVL.

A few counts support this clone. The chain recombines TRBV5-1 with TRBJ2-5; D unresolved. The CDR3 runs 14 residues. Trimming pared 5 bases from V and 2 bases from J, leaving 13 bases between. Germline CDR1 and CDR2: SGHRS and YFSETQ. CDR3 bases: TGCGCCAGCAGTCTCGACCCTACACAAGAGACCCAGTACTTC. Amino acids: CASSLDPTQETQYF.

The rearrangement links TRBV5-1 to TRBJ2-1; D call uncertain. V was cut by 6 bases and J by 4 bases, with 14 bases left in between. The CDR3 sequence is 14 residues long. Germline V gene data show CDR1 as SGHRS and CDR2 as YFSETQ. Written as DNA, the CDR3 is TGCGCCAGCACCCCTCATGACGGTTACAATGAGCAGTTCTTC. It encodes CASTPHDGYNEQFF.

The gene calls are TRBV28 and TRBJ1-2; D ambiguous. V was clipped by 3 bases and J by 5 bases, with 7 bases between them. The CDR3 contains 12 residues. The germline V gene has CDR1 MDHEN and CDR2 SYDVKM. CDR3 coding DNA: TGTGCCAGCAGTTTGGCGGCTTATGGCTACACCTTC. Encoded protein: CASSLAAYGYTF.

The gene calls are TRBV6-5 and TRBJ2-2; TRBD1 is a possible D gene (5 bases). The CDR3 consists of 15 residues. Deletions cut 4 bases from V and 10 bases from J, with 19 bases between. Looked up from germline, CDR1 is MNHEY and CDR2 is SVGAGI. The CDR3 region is CASSLGAASVKELFF. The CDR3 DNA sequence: TGTGCCAGCAGTTTAGGGGCGGCTAGTGTAAAGGAGCTGTTTTTT.

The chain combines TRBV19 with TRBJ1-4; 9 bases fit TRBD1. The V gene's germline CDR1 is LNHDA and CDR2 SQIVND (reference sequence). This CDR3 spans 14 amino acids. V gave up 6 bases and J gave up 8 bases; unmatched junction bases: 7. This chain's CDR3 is CASSPGTGWEKLFF. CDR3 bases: TGTGCCAGTAGCCCCGGGACAGGGTGGGAAAAACTGTTTTTT.

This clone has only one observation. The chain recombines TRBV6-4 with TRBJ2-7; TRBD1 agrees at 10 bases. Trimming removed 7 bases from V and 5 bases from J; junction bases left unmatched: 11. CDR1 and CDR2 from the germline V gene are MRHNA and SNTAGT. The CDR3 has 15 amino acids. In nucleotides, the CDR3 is TGTGCCAGCATCCACACGGACAGGGGGGCTGACGAGCAGTACTTC. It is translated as CASIHTDRGADEQYF.

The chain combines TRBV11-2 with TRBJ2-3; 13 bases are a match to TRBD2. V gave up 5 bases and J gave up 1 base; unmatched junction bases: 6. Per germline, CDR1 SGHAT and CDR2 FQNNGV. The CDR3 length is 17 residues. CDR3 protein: CASSQSLAGGGTDTQYF. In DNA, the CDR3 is TGTGCCAGCAGCCAATCACTAGCGGGGGGGGGCACAGATACGCAGTATTTT. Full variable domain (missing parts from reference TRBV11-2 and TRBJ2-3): EAGVAQSPRYKIIEKRQSVAFWCNPISGHATLYWYQQILGQGPKLLIQFQNNGVVDDSQLPKDRFSAERLKGVDSTLKIQPAKLEDSAVYLCASSQSLAGGGTDTQYFGPGTRLTVL.

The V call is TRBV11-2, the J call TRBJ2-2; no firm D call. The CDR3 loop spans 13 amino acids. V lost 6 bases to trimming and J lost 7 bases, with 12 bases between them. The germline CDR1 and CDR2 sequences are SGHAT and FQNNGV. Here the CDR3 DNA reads TGTGCCAGCAGTTTCCGACCGATCGGGGAGCTGTTTTTT. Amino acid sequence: CASSFRPIGELFF.

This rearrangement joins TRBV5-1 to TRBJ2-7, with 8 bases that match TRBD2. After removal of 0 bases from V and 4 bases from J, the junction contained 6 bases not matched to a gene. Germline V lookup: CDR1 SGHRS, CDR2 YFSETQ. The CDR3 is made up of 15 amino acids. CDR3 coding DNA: TGCGCCAGCAGCTTGGAGTTCACTAGCGGATACGAGCAGTACTTC. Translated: CASSLEFTSGYEQYF.

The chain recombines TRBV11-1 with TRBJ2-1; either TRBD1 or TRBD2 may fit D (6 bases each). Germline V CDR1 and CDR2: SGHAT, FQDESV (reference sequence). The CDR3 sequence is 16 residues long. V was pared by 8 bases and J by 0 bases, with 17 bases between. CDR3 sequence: CASAPGGFGSYNEQFF. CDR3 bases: TGTGCCAGCGCTCCCGGGGGCTTCGGCTCCTACAATGAGCAGTTCTTC.

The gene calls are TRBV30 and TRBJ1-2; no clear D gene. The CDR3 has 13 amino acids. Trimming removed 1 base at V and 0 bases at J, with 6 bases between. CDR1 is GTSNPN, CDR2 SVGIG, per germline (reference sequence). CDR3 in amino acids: CAWSETPNYGYTF. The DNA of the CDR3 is TGTGCCTGGAGTGAGACCCCTAACTATGGCTACACCTTC.

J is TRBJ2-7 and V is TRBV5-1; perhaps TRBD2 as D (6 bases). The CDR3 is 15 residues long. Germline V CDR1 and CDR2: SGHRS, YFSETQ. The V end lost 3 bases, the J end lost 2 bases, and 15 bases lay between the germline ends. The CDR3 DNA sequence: TGCGCCAGCAGCTACGGGGGAGTATTGGCCTACGAGCAGTACTTC. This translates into CASSYGGVLAYEQYF. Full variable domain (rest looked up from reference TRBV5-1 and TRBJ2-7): KAGVTQTPRYLIKTRGQQVTLSCSPISGHRSVSWYQQTPGQGLQFLFEYFSETQRNKGNFPGRFSGRQFSNSRSEMNVSTLELGDSALYLCASSYGGVLAYEQYFGPGTRLTVT.

Written as DNA, the CDR3 is TGTGCCAGCAGTAGGCATTCCTACGAGCAGTACTTC. It is translated as CASSRHSYEQYF. This chain connects TRBV6-1 to TRBJ2-7; D uncertain. The germline CDR1 and CDR2 sequences are MNHNS and SASEGT. V shed 5 bases and J shed 1 base, with 6 bases lying between them. The CDR3 length is 12 residues.

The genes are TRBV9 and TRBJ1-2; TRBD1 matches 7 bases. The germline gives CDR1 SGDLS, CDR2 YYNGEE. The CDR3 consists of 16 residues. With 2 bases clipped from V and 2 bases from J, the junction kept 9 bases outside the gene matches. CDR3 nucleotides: TGTGCCAGCAGCGTGGAACCGGGACAGAACAACTATGGCTACACCTTC. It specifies CASSVEPGQNNYGYTF.

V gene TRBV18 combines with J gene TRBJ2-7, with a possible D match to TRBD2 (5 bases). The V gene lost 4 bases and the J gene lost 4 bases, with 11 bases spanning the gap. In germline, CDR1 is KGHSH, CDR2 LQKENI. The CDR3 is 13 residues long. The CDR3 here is CASSLEGNYEQYF. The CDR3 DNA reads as TGTGCCAGCTCACTTGAGGGAAATTACGAGCAGTACTTC.

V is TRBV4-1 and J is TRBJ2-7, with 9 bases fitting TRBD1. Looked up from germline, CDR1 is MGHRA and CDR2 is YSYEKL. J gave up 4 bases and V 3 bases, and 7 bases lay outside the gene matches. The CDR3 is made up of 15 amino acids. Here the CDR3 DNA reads TGCGCCAGCAGCCAGAAACCGACAGGGGGATACGAGCAGTACTTC. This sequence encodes CASSQKPTGGYEQYF.

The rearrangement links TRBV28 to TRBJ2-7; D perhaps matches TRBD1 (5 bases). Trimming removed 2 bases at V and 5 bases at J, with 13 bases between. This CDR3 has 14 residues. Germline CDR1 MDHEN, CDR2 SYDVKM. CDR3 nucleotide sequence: TGTGCCAGCAGTTTAATCGGCAGGGCCCACGAGCAGTACTTC. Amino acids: CASSLIGRAHEQYF.

DNA for the CDR3: TGTGCCAGCAGTGAAAACGCTGCAGATACGCAGTATTTT. This gives the protein CASSENAADTQYF. This chain joins TRBV2 and TRBJ2-3; D gene unclear. Trimming stripped 2 bases from V and 4 bases from J, with 7 bases between. The CDR3 consists of 13 residues. Germline CDR1 is SNHLY and CDR2 is FYNNEI.

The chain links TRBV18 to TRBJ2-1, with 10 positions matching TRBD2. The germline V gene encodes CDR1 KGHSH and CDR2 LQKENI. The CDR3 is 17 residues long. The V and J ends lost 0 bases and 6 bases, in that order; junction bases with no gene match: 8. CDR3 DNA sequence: TGTGCCAGCTCACCACCTACATCACTAGCGGGGACCAATGAGCAGTTCTTC. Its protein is CASSPPTSLAGTNEQFF.

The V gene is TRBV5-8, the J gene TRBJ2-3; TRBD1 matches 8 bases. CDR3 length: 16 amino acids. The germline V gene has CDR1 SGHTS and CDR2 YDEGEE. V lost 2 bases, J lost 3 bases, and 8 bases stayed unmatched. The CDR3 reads CASSFGWTGSTDTQYF. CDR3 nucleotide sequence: TGTGCCAGCAGCTTTGGGTGGACAGGGTCGACAGATACGCAGTATTTT.

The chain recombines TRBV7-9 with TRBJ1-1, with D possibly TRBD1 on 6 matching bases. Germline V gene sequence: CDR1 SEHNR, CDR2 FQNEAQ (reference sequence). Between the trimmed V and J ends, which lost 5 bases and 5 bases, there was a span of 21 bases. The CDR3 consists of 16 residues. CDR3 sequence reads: CASSPSGRGARTEAFF. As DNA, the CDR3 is TGTGCCAGCAGCCCCTCGGGTAGGGGGGCGCGAACTGAAGCTTTCTTT.